The rows below give T cell receptor beta chains drawn from one sample of a study of T cells in Graves' hyperthyroidism and ophthalmopathy. TCRdb passed the multiplex PCR reads through MiXCR, listing each CDR3 protein once. The table lists approximately 410,000 distinct CDR3 sequences, roughly 15% of them singletons, with approximately 5.8% in the top ten. Source material: blood. Every receptor here comes from a woman younger than 30 with Graves' hyperthyroidism. The CDR3 runs from the conserved cysteine through the conserved F or W. A D gene is named only where the DNA matches it firmly. Some rows have no size entry. The others give once, few or many, or a class for an expanded clone.

V gene: TRBV3-1
clone size: .
D gene: TRBD1
CDR3 length: 15
J gene: TRBJ1-2
CDR3 DNA: TGTGCCAGCAGCCAGGGAGGACAGGGTTCCTTTGGCTACACCTTC
CDR3 protein: CASSQGGQGSFGYTF

V gene: TRBV5-1
clone size: many
D gene: TRBD1
CDR3 length: 14
J gene: TRBJ1-6
CDR3 DNA: TGCGCCAGCAGCCAACGGACAGGGGCTTCACCCCTCCACTTT
CDR3 protein: CASSQRTGASPLHF

V gene: TRBV20-1
clone size: many
D gene: .
CDR3 length: 13
J gene: TRBJ1-5
CDR3 DNA: TGCAGTGCAACCACGGGACGTTATCAGCCCCAGCATTTT
CDR3 protein: CSATTGRYQPQHF

V gene: TRBV7-3
clone size: many
D gene: .
CDR3 length: 15
J gene: TRBJ2-3
CDR3 DNA: TGTGCCAGCAGTCCCGGGATTTGGGTCACAGATACGCAGTATTTT
CDR3 protein: CASSPGIWVTDTQYF

V gene: TRBV7-6
clone size: few
D gene: TRBD1
CDR3 length: 14
J gene: TRBJ1-1
CDR3 DNA: TGTGCCAGCAGCTTAGAACGACAGGGAACTGAAGCTTTCTTT
CDR3 protein: CASSLERQGTEAFF

V gene: TRBV3-1
clone size: .
D gene: .
CDR3 length: 16
J gene: TRBJ2-6
CDR3 DNA: TGTGCCAGCAGCCACAGTAGTGGCTCTGGGGCCAACGTCCTGACTTTC
CDR3 protein: CASSHSSGSGANVLTF

V gene: TRBV6-1
clone size: few
D gene: TRBD2
CDR3 length: 16
J gene: TRBJ2-4
CDR3 DNA: TGTGCCAGCAGTCGTCCCGGGACTAGCGCCCGGGACATTCAGTACTTC
CDR3 protein: CASSRPGTSARDIQYF

V gene: TRBV12-3/TRBV12-4
clone size: many
D gene: .
CDR3 length: 12
J gene: TRBJ2-7
CDR3 DNA: TGTGCCAGCGGAGCGGAAAACTACGAGCAGTACTTC
CDR3 protein: CASGAENYEQYF

V gene: TRBV28
clone size: once
D gene: TRBD1
CDR3 length: 15
J gene: TRBJ1-5
CDR3 DNA: TGTGCCGGCAAAACAGGGGTCTATGGCAATCAGCCCCAGCATTTT
CDR3 protein: CAGKTGVYGNQPQHF

V gene: TRBV20-1
clone size: many
D gene: .
CDR3 length: 16
J gene: TRBJ1-6
CDR3 DNA: TGCAGTGCTAGTGTGGCAGGGGTATCCTATAATTCACCCCTCCACTTT
CDR3 protein: CSASVAGVSYNSPLHF

V gene: TRBV6-4
clone size: .
D gene: TRBD2
CDR3 length: 16
J gene: TRBJ2-2
CDR3 DNA: TGTGCCAGCAGTGATCTAGCGGGAGGAAACACCGGGGAGCTGTTTTTT
CDR3 protein: CASSDLAGGNTGELFF

V gene: TRBV5-1
clone size: many
D gene: TRBD1
CDR3 length: 14
J gene: TRBJ2-7
CDR3 DNA: TGCGCCAGCAGACCGGGACAGGAAACCTACGAGCAGTACTTC
CDR3 protein: CASRPGQETYEQYF

V gene: TRBV5-6
clone size: few
D gene: .
CDR3 length: 15
J gene: TRBJ1-5
CDR3 DNA: TGTGCCAGCAGCCTAGCTCCGGGCCTGGATCAGCCCCAGCATTTT
CDR3 protein: CASSLAPGLDQPQHF

V gene: TRBV20-1
clone size: .
D gene: TRBD2
CDR3 length: 14
J gene: TRBJ2-7
CDR3 DNA: TGCAGTGCTAGAGCCCCTAGCGGGGGGAATGAGCAGTACTTC
CDR3 protein: CSARAPSGGNEQYF

V gene: TRBV29-1
clone size: few
D gene: TRBD1
CDR3 length: 14
J gene: TRBJ2-3
CDR3 DNA: TGCAGCGTACTGGGACAGGGGTTCACAGATACGCAGTATTTT
CDR3 protein: CSVLGQGFTDTQYF

V gene: TRBV20-1
clone size: many
D gene: .
CDR3 length: 14
J gene: TRBJ1-2
CDR3 DNA: TGCAGTGCCCAGTATCTTGGGGGACCTAAGGGCTACACCTTC
CDR3 protein: CSAQYLGGPKGYTF

V gene: TRBV7-6
clone size: .
D gene: .
CDR3 length: 15
J gene: TRBJ2-1
CDR3 DNA: TGTGCCAGCAGCTGGGCTACCCTTGGGAACAATGAGCAGTTCTTC
CDR3 protein: CASSWATLGNNEQFF

V gene: TRBV5-4
clone size: many
D gene: .
CDR3 length: 14
J gene: TRBJ1-1
CDR3 DNA: TGTGCCAGCAACCCAGGGGATCTTTACACTGAAGCTTTCTTT
CDR3 protein: CASNPGDLYTEAFF

V gene: TRBV19
clone size: few
D gene: .
CDR3 length: 16
J gene: TRBJ2-4
CDR3 DNA: TGTGCCAGTAGTATGGGTCGACCTCTAGCCAAAAACATTCAGTACTTC
CDR3 protein: CASSMGRPLAKNIQYF

V gene: TRBV29-1
clone size: many
D gene: TRBD2
CDR3 length: 15
J gene: TRBJ2-1
CDR3 DNA: TGCAGCGTTGAAGGGAACGGGAGGGGATACAATGAGCAGTTCTTC
CDR3 protein: CSVEGNGRGYNEQFF

V gene: TRBV9
clone size: .
D gene: .
CDR3 length: 13
J gene: TRBJ2-6
CDR3 DNA: TGTGCCAGCAGCGTAGGTGGGGCCAACGTCCTGACTTTC
CDR3 protein: CASSVGGANVLTF

V gene: TRBV9
clone size: many
D gene: .
CDR3 length: 13
J gene: TRBJ1-5
CDR3 DNA: TGTGCCAGCAGCCCCGGGACCTATCAGCCCCAGCATTTT
CDR3 protein: CASSPGTYQPQHF

V gene: TRBV7-3
clone size: many
D gene: TRBD1
CDR3 length: 15
J gene: TRBJ2-7
CDR3 DNA: TGTGCCAGCAGCTCCACAGGGGGTCCCCCCTACGAGCAGTACTTC
CDR3 protein: CASSSTGGPPYEQYF

V gene: TRBV30
clone size: .
D gene: .
CDR3 length: 11
J gene: TRBJ2-7
CDR3 DNA: TGTGCCTGGAGTTCCTCCTGGGAGCAGTACTTC
CDR3 protein: CAWSSSWEQYF

V gene: TRBV20-1
clone size: many
D gene: .
CDR3 length: 18
J gene: TRBJ1-5
CDR3 DNA: TGCAGTGCTAGAGATTGGGGTAGGAGCCTGAATAGCAATCAGCCCCAGCATTTT
CDR3 protein: CSARDWGRSLNSNQPQHF

V gene: TRBV3-1
clone size: many
D gene: TRBD1
CDR3 length: 16
J gene: TRBJ2-3
CDR3 DNA: TGTGCCAGCAGCCTAGCCGGACAGGGGTCCTCAGATACGCAGTATTTT
CDR3 protein: CASSLAGQGSSDTQYF

V gene: TRBV20-1
clone size: few
D gene: .
CDR3 length: 15
J gene: TRBJ2-1
CDR3 DNA: TGCAGTGCTAGGGGGCACGAAAGCTCCTACAATGAGCAGTTCTTC
CDR3 protein: CSARGHESSYNEQFF